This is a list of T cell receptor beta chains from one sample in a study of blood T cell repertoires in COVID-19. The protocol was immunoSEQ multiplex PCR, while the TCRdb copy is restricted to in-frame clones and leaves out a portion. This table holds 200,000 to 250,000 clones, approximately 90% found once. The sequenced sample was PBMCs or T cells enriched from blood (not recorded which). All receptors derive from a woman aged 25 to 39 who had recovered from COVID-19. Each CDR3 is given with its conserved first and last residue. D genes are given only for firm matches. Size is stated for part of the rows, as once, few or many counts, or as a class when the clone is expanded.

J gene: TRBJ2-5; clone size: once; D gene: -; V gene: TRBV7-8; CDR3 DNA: TGTGCCAGCAGCCCTAAAGAGACCCAGTACTTC; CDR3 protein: CASSPKETQYF
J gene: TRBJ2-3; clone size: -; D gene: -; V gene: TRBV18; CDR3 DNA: TGTGCCAGCTCTACCCTAGCGACTAGTAGCACAGATACGCAGTATTTT; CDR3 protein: CASSTLATSSTDTQYF
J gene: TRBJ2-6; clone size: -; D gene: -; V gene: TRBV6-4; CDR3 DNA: TGTGCCAGCGCAGACTTCTCTGGGGCCAACGTCCTGACTTTC; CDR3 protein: CASADFSGANVLTF
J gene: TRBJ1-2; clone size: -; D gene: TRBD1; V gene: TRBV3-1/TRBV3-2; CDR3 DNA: TGTGCCAGCAGCCAGACAGGGCTGGAGAAGTATGGCTACACCTTC; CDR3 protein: CASSQTGLEKYGYTF
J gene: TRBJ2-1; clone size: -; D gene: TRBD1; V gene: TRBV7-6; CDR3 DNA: TGTGCCAGCAGCCCCCGAGGGGGCGCGGGTAGCAATGAGCAGTTCTTC; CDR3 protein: CASSPRGGAGSNEQFF
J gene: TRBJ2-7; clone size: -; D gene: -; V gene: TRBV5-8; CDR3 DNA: TGTGCCAGCAGCTTTTCCTGGGGCCCCTACGAGCAGTACTTC; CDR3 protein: CASSFSWGPYEQYF
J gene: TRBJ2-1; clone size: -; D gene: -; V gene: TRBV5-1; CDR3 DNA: TGCGCCAGCAGGAGGGAATTGTCCAATGAGCAGTTCTTC; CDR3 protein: CASRRELSNEQFF
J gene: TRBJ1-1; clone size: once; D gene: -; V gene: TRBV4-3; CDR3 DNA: TGCGCCAGCAGCCAAGATCGGGGGGCTTTATCTAACACTGAAGCTTTCTTT; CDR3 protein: CASSQDRGALSNTEAFF
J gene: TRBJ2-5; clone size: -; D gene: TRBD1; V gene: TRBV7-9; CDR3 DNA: TGTGCCAGCAGTCTCACCGCCGGGACAGCCCAAGAGACCCAGTACTTC; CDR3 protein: CASSLTAGTAQETQYF
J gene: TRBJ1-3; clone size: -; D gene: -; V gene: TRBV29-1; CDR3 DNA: TGCAGCGTTGAAATCCAGGGGACCCGAAACACCATATATTTT; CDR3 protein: CSVEIQGTRNTIYF
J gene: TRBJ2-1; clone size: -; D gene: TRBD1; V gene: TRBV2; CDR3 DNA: TGTGCCAGCATTCCCGGGACAGGATCATACAATGAGCAGTTCTTC; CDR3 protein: CASIPGTGSYNEQFF
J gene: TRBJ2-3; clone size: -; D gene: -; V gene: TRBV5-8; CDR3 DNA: TGTGCCAGCAGCAATTGGGTATGGGCTAGCGATTATACAGATACGCAGTATTTT; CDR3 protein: CASSNWVWASDYTDTQYF
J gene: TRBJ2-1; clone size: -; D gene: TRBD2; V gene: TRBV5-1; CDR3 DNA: TGCGCCAGCAGACCACTAGCGGGGGGGCTCAATGAGCAGTTCTTC; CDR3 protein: CASRPLAGGLNEQFF
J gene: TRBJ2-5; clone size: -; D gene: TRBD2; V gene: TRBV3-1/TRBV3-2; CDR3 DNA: TGTGCCAGCAGCCAAGAAGCGGGGAGACAAGAGACCCAGTACTTC; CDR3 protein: CASSQEAGRQETQYF
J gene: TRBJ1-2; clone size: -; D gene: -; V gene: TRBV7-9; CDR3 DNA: TGTGCCAGCAGCTCCCTCTATGGCTACACCTTC; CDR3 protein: CASSSLYGYTF
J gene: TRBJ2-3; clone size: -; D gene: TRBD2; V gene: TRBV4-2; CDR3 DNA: TGTGCCAGCAGCCAAGATGTACTAGCGGGGGGCCTCGCGATAACAGATACGCAGTATTTT; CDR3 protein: CASSQDVLAGGLAITDTQYF
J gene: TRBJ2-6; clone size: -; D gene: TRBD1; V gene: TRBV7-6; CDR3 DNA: TGTGCCAGCAGCTTATGGGGACAGGTAGACGGAGAATCTGGGGCCAACGTCCTGACTTTC; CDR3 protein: CASSLWGQVDGESGANVLTF
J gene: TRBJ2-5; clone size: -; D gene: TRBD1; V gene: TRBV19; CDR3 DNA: TGTGCCAGTAGTATTAAGTGGACAGGGGTTCAAGAGACCCAGTACTTC; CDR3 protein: CASSIKWTGVQETQYF
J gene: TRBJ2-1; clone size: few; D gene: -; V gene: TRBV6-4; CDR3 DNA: TGTGCCAGCAGTGACTCTGGCGGAACCTACAATGAGCAGTTCTTC; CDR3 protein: CASSDSGGTYNEQFF
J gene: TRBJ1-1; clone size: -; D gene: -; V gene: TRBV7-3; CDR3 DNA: TGTGCCAGCAGCTTAAGGGGCCCAGGGAACACTGAAGCTTTCTTT; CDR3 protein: CASSLRGPGNTEAFF
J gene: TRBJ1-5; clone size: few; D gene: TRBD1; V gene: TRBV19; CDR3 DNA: TGTGCCACTCTTGGAGGGGCAGGGGGTTATCAGCCCCAGCATTTT; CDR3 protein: CATLGGAGGYQPQHF
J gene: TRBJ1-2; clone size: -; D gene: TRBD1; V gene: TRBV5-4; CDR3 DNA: TGTGCCAGCAGTTCGGGACAGGTTAACTATGGCTACACCTTC; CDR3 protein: CASSSGQVNYGYTF
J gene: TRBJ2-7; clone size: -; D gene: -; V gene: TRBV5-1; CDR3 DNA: TGCGCCAGCAGCTTGGCAATCTCCTACGAGCAGTACTTC; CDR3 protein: CASSLAISYEQYF
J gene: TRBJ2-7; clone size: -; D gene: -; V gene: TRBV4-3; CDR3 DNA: TGCGCCAGCAGCCAAGGGGGAGCCTACGAGCAGTACTTC; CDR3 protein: CASSQGGAYEQYF
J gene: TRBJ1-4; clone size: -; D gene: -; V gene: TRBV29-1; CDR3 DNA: TGCAGCGCAGGACTCTCAGAAAAACTGTTTTTT; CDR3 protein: CSAGLSEKLFF
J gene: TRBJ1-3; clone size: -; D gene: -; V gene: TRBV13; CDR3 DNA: TGTGCCAGCAGCTCGACTGCTAGCTCTGGAAACACCATATATTTT; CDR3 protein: CASSSTASSGNTIYF
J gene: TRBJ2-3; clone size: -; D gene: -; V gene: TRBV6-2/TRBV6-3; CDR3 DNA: TGTGCCAGCAGTACTCCGGGACTGAGGGGCCCCCAGACAGATACGCAGTATTTT; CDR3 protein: CASSTPGLRGPQTDTQYF
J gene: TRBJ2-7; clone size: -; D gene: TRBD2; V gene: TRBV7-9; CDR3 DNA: TGTGCCAGCAGCACTAGCGGGGGCCTGTACGAGCAGTACTTC; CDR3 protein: CASSTSGGLYEQYF
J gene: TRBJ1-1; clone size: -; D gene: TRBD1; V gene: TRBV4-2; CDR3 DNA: TGTGCCAGCAGCCAAGATCGGGTAGGGACAGAAGATGCTTTCTTT; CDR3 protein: CASSQDRVGTEDAFF
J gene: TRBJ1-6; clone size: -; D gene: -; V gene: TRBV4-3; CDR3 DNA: TGCGCCAGCAGCCAAGAGGGGAGATATAATTCACCCCTCCACTTT; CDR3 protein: CASSQEGRYNSPLHF
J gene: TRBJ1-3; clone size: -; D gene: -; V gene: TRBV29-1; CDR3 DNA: TGCAGCGTTGAACGGGGGAACACCATATATTTT; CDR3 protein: CSVERGNTIYF
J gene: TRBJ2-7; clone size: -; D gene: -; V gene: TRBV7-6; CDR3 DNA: TGTGCCAGCAGCCTCACGGGAGCCCCGGTCATCGAGCAGTACTTC; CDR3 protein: CASSLTGAPVIEQYF
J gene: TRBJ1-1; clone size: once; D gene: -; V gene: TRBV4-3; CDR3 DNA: TGCGCCAGCAGCCAGGGGGCTTTGGACACTGAAGCTTTCTTT; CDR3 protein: CASSQGALDTEAFF
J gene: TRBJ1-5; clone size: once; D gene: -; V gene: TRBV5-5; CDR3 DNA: TGTGCCAGCAGCACAGGACCCACCAGGCACCAGCCCCAGCATTTT; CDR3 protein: CASSTGPTRHQPQHF
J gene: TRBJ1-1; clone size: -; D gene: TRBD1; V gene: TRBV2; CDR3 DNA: TGTGCCAGCAGACAGGGGCGGAGCGCTGAAGCTTTCTTT; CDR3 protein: CASRQGRSAEAFF
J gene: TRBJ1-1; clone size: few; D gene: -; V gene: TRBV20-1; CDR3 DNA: TGCAGTGCTAGAGGCAGATCTGAAGCTTTCTTT; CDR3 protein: CSARGRSEAFF
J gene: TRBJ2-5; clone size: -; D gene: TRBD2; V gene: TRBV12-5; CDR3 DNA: TGTGCTAGTGGTTTGAGGCTCACGACTAGCGGGGCAGAGACCCAGTACTTC; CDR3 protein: CASGLRLTTSGAETQYF
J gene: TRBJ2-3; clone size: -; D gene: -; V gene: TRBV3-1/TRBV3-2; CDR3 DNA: TGTGCCAGCAGCCAAAGTCACAACACAGATACGCAGTATTTT; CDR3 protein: CASSQSHNTDTQYF
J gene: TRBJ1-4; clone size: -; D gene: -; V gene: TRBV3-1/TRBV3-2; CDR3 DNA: TGTGCCAGCAGCCAAGAAAGGAGGTGGAATGAAAAACTGTTTTTT; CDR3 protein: CASSQERRWNEKLFF
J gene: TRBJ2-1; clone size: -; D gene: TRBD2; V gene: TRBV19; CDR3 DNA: TGTGCCAGTAGTATGACTAGCGACGAGCAGTTCTTC; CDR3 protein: CASSMTSDEQFF
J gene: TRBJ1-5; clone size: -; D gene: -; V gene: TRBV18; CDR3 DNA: TGTGCCAGCTCACCGGAAGGGGAGGCGTCCCAGCATTTT; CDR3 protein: CASSPEGEASQHF
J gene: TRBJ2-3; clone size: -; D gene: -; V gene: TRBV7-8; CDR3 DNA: TGTGCCAGCAGCTCGGACAAATTTTCCACAGATACGCAGTATTTT; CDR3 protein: CASSSDKFSTDTQYF
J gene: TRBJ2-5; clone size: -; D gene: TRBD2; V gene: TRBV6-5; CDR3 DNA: TGTGCCAGCAGTCGGACTAGGGAAGAGACCCAGTACTTC; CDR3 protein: CASSRTREETQYF
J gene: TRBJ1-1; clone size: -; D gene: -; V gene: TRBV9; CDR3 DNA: TGTGCCAGCAGCGTAGTGGGGGCTAACACTGAAGCTTTCTTT; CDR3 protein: CASSVVGANTEAFF
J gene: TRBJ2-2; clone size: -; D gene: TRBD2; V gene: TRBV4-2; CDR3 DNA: TGTGCCAGCAGCCAAGATCCTAGCGGGGGTAACACCGGGGAGCTGTTTTTT; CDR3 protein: CASSQDPSGGNTGELFF
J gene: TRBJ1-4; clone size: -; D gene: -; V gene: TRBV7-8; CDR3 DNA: TGTGCCAGCAGCATGACACCGTACAATGAAAAACTGTTTTTT; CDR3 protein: CASSMTPYNEKLFF
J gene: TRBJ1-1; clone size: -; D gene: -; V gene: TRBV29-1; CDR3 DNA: TGCAGCGTCGAACAGACAGGCGGGGGTGAAGCTTTCTTT; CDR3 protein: CSVEQTGGGEAFF
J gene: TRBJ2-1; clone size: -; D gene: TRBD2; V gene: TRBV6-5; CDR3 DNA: TGTGCCACCACCCCGGCCCGCGGGGAGGGCGATGAGCAGTTCTTC; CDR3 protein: CATTPARGEGDEQFF
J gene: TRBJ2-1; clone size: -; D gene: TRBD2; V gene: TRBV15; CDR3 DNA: TGTGCCACCAGCTTCCGGACTAGCGGGAGCCGCAATGAGCAGTTCTTC; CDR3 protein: CATSFRTSGSRNEQFF
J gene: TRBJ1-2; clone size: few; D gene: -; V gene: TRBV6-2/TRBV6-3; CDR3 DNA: TGTGCCAGCACCCCCGGGGGGGCGAGCTATGGCTACACCTTC; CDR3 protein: CASTPGGASYGYTF
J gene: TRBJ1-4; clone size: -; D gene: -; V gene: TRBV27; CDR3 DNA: TGTGCCAGCAGTTTATACAGGCATAATGAAAAACTGTTTTTT; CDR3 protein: CASSLYRHNEKLFF
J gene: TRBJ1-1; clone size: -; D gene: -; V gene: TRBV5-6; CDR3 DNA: TGTGCCAGCAGCCCGGGGGTCATGAACACTGAAGCTTTCTTT; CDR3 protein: CASSPGVMNTEAFF
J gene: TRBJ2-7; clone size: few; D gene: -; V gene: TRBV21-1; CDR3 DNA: TGTGCCAGCAGCAAACACAGGGTGAACGAGCAGTACTTC; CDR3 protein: CASSKHRVNEQYF
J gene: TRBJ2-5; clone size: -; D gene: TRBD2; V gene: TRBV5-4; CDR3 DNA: TGTGCCAGCAGCGGGACTAGGGGCCCCATAGAGACCCAGTACTTC; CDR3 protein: CASSGTRGPIETQYF
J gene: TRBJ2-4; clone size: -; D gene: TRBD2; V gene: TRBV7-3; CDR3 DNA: TGTGCCAGCAGCGATAGCGGGGGGGCCCTGTACTTC; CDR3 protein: CASSDSGGALYF
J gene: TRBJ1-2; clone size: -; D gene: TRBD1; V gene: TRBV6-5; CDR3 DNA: TGTGCCAGCAGGTCAGGGGGCTATGGCTACACCTTC; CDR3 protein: CASRSGGYGYTF
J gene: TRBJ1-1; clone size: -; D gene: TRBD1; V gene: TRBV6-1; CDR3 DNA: TGTGCCAGCAGTGAGGGACAGGGAGGATTTCGTGACACTGAAGCTTTCTTT; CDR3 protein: CASSEGQGGFRDTEAFF
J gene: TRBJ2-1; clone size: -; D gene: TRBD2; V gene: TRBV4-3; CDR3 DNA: TGCGCCAGCAGCCAAGACGACCCTAGCGGGAATGAGCAGTTCTTC; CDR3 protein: CASSQDDPSGNEQFF
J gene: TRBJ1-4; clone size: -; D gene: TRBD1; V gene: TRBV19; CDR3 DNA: TGTGCCAGTAGCCGGACAGGGAGGTGGGAAAAACTGTTTTTT; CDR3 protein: CASSRTGRWEKLFF
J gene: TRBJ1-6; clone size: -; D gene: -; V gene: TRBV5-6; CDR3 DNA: TGTGCCAGCAGCTTCCTGGACACTTATAATTCACCCCTCCACTTT; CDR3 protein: CASSFLDTYNSPLHF